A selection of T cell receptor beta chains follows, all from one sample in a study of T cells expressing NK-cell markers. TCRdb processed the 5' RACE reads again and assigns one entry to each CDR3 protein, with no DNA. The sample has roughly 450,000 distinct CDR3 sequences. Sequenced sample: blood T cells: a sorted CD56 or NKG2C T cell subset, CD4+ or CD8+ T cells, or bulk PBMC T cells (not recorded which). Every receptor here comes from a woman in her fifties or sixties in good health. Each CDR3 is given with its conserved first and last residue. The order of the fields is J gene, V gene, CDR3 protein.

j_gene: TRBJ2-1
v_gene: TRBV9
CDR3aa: CASSLTSGRINEQFF

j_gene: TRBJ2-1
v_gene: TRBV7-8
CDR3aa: CASSSKGTEMYNEQFF

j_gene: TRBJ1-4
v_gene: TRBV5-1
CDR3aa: CASNDRGSEKLFF

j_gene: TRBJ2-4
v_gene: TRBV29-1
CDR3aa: CSVEWANRQGLTEGIQYF

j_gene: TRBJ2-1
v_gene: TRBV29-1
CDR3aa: CSVAPVVNEQFF

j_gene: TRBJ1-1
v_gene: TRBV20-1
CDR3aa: CSASSTINTEAFF

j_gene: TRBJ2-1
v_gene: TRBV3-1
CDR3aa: CASTGTSGSRPNEQFF

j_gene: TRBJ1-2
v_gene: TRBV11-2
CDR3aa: CASSLGSRGYTF

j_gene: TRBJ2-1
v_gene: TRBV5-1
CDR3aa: CASSLEEYNEQFF

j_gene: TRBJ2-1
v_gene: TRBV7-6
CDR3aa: CASSPGTVGREEQFF

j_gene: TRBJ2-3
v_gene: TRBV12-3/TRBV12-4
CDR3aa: CASSLDNGASTDTQYF

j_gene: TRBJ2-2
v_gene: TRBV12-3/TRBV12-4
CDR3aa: CASSRGPPEGTGELFF

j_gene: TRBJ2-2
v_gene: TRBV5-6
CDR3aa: CASKNRGLGELFF

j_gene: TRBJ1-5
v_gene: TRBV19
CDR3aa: CASSSLTGVNQPQHF

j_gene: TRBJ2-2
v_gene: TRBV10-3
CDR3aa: CAIRAAGTNTGELFF

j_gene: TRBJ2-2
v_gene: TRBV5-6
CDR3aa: CASSVEGDTGELFF

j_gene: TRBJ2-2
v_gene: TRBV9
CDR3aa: CASSPGGAGELFF

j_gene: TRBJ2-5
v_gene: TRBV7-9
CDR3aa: CASSLEAQLRETQYF

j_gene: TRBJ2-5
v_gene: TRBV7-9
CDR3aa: CASSLGTSAETQYF

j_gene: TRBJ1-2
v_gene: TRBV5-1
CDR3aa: CASSSAAGGNGYTF

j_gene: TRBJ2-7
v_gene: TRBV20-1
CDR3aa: CSARDPGQGPYEQYF

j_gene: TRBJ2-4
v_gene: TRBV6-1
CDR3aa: CASSSRDRVAKNIQYF

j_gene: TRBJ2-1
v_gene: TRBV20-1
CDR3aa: CSAVTGFRSYNEQFF

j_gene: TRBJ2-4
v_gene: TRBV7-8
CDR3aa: CASSSGGVFSLAKNIQYF

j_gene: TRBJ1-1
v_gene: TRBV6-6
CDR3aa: CASTFENTEAFF

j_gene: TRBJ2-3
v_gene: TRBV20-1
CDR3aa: CSASVLGGRAVDTQYF

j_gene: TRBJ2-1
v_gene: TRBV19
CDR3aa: CASSLYPDNEQFF

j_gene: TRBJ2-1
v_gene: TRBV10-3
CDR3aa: CASGLADNEQFF

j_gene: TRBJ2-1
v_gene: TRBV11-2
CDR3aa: CASTYAAVNEQFF

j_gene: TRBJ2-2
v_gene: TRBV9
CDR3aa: CASSRQGRTGELFF

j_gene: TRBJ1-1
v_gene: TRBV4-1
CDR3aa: CASSQKVGQGIRGTEAFF

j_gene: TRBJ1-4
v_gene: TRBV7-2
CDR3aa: CASSSDLRWKLFF

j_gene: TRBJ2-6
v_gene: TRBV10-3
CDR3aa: CAISEAVGANVLTF

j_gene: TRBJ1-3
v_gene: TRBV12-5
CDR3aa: CASGLHQGNTIYF

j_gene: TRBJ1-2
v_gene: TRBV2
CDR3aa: CASLNPGQDHGYTF

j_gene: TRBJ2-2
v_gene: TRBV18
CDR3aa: CASSPRAPNTGELFF

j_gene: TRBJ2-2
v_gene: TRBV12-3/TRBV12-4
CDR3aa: CASSFSASEATGELFF

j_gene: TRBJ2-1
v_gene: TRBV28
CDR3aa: CASASGDYNEQFF

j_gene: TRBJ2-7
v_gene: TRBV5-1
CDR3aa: CASSLEGSSYEQYF

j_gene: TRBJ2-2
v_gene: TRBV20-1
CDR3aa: CSARSPSGMTGRELFF

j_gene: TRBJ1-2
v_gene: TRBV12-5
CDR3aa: CASALGVGYGYTF

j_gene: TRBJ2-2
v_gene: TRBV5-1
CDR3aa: CASSFWGFANTGELFF

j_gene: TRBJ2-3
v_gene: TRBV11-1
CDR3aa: CASSLAEATDTQYF

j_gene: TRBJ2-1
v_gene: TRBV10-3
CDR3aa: CAIPGTLYNEQFF

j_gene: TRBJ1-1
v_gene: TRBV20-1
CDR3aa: CSTTRGTEAFF

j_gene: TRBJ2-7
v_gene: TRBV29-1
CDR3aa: CSVEVTYEQYF

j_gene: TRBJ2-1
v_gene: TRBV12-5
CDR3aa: CASGLVHNEQFF